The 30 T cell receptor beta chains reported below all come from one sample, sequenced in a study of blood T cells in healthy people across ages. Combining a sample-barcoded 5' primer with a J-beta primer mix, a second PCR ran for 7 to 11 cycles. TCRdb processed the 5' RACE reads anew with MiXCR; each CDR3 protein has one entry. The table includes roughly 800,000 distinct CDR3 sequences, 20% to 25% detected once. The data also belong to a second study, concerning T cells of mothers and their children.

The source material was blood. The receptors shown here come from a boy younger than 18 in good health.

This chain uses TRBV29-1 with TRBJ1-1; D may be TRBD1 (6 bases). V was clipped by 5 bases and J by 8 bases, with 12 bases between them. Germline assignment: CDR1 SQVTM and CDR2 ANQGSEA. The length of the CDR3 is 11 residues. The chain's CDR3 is CSVTPGTEAFF. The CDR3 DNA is TGCAGCGTTACCCCAGGGACAGAAGCTTTCTTT.

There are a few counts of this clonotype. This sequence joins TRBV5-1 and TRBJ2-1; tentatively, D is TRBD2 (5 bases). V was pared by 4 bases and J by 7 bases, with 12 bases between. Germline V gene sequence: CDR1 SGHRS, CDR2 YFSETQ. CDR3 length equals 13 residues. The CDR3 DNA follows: TGCGCCAGCAGCATAACACTAGGGAATGAGCAGTTCTTC. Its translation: CASSITLGNEQFF.

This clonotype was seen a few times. CDR3 sequence: CASSLEGTSGRVETQYF. The CDR3 nucleotides read TGCGCCAGCAGCTTGGAGGGGACTAGCGGGAGAGTGGAGACCCAGTACTTC. V gene TRBV5-1 combines with J gene TRBJ2-5, with 14 bases fitting TRBD2. V dropped 0 bases and J dropped 5; count of bases not matched to a gene: 6. Germline CDR1 reads SGHRS; CDR2 reads YFSETQ. CDR3 size: 17 residues.

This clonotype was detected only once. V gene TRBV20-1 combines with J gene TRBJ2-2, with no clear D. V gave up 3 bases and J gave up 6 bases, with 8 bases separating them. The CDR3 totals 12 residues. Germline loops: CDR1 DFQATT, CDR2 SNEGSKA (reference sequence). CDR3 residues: CSARDGSGELFF. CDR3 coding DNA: TGCAGTGCTAGGGACGGGTCCGGGGAGCTGTTTTTT.

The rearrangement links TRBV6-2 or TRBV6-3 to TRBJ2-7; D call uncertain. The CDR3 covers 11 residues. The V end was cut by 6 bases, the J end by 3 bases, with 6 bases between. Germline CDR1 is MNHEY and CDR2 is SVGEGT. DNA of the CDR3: TGTGCCAGCAGGTGGATCTACGAGCAGTACTTC. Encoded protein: CASRWIYEQYF.

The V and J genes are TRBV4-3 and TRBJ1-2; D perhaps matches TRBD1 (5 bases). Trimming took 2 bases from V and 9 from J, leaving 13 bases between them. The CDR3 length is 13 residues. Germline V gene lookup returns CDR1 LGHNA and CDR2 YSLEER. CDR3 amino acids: CASSQSSQGCYTF. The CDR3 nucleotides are TGCGCCAGCAGCCAATCCTCCCAGGGATGCTACACCTTC.

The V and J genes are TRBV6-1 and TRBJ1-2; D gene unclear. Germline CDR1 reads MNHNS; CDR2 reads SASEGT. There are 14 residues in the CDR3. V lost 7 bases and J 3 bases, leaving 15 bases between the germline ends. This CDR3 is CASTLGGSYYGYTF. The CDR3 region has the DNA TGTGCCAGCACCCTTGGAGGCAGTTACTATGGCTACACCTTC.

CDR3 amino acids: CASSFSEAGTDTQYF. CDR3 in DNA: TGCGCCAGCAGCTTCTCGGAAGCGGGCACAGATACGCAGTATTTT. The chain combines TRBV5-1 with TRBJ2-3; maybe TRBD2 (5 bases). Germline values: CDR1 SGHRS, CDR2 YFSETQ. The CDR3 length is 15 residues. V was trimmed by 2 bases and J by 1 base, leaving 11 bases between them.

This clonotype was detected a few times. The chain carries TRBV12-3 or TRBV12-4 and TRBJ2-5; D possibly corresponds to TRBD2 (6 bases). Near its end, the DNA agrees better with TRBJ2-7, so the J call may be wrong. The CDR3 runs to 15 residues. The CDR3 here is CASSLWLAYPYEQYF. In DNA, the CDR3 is TGTGCCAGCAGTTTATGGCTAGCGTACCCGTACGAGCAGTACTTC.

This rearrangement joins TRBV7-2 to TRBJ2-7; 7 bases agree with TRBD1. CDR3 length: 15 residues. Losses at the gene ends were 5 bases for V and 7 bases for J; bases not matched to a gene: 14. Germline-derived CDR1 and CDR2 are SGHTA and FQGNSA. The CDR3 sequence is CASSPRDRRVGEQYF. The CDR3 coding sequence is TGTGCCAGCAGCCCCCGGGACAGACGGGTGGGTGAGCAGTACTTC.

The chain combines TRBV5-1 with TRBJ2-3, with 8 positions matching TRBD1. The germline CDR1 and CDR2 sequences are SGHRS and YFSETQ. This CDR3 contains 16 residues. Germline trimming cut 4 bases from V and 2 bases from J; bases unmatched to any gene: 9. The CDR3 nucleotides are TGCGCCAGCAGCCCTGGACAGGGCTCTAACACAGATACGCAGTATTTT. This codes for CASSPGQGSNTDTQYF.

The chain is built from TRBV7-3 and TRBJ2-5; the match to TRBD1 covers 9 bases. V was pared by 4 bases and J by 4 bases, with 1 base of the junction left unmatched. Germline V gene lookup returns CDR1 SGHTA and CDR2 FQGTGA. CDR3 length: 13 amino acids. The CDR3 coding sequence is TGTGCCAGCAGCTGGACAGGGGCAGAGACCCAGTACTTC. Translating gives CASSWTGAETQYF.

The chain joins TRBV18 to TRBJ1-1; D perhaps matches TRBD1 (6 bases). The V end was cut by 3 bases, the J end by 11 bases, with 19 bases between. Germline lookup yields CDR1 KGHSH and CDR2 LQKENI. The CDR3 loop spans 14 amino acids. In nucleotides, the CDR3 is TGTGCCAGCTCACCGGGGACATACCCGGAGTGGGCTTTCTTT. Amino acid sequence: CASSPGTYPEWAFF.

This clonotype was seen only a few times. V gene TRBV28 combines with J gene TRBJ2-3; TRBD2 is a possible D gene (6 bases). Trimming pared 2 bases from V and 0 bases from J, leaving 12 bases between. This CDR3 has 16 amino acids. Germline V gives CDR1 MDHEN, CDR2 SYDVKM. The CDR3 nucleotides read TGTGCCAGCAGTTTAGAGAAGCGGGTCAGCACAGATACGCAGTATTTT. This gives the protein CASSLEKRVSTDTQYF.

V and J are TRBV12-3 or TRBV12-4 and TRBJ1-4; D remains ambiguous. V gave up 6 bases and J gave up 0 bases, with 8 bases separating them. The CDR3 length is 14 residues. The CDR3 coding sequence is TGTGCCAGCAGCCAACCTACAACTAATGAAAAACTGTTTTTT. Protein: CASSQPTTNEKLFF.

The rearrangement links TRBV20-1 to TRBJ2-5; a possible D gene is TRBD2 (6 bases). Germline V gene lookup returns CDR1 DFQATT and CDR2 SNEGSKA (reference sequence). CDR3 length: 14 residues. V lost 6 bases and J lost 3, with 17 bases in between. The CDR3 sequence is CSARGNRAKETQYF. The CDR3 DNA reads TGCAGTGCCCGGGGGAACCGAGCAAAAGAGACCCAGTACTTC.

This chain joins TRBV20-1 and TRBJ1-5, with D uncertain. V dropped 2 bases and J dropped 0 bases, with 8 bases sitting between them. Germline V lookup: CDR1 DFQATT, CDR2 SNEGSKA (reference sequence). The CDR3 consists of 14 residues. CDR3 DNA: TGCAGTGCTAGATCGGATTATAGCAATCAGCCCCAGCATTTT. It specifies CSARSDYSNQPQHF.

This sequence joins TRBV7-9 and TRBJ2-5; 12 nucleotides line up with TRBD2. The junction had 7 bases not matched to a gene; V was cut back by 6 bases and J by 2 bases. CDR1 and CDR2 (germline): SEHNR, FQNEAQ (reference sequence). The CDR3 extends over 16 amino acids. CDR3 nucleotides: TGTGCCAGCAGGCGATGGACTAGCGGGGAACAAGAGACCCAGTACTTC. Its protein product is CASRRWTSGEQETQYF.

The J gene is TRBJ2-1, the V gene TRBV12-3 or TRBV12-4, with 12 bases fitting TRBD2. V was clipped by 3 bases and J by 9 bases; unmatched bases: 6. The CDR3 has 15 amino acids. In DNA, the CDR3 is TGTGCCAGCAGTTTTCGCCTAGCGGGAGGGGGTGAGCAGTTCTTC. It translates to CASSFRLAGGGEQFF.

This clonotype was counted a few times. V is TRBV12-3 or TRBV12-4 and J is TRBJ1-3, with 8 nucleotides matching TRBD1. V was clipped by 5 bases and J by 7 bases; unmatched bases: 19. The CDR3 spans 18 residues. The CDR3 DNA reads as TGTGCCAGCAGTGAAAGGGAGGACAGGGAAAAAGAACGGAACACCATATATTTT. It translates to CASSEREDREKERNTIYF.

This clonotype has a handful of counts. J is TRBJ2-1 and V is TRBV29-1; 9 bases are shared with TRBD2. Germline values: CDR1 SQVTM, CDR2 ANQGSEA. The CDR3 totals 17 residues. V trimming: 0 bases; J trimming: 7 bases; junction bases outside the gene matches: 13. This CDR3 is CSVEDPGMATSGNEQFF. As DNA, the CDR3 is TGCAGCGTTGAAGACCCAGGGATGGCGACTAGCGGTAATGAGCAGTTCTTC.

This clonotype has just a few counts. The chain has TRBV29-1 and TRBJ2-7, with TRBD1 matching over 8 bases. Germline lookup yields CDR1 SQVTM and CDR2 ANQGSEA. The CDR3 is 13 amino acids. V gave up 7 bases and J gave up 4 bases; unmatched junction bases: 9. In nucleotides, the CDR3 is TGCAGCGCGTCGGGACAGGAAAGATACGAGCAGTACTTC. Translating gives CSASGQERYEQYF.

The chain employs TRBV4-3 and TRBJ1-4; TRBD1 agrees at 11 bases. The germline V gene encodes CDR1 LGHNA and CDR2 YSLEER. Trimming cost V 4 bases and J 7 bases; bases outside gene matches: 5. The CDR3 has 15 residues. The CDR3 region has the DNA TGCGCCAGCAGCCCGGGGACAGGGGGAAGTGAAAAACTGTTTTTT. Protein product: CASSPGTGGSEKLFF.

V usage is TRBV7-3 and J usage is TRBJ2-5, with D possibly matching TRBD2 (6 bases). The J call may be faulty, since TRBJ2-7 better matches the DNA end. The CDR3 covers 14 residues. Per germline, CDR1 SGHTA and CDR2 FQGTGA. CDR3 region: CASSADGGTDEQYF. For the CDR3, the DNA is TGTGCCAGCAGCGCCGATGGCGGGACCGACGAGCAGTACTTC.

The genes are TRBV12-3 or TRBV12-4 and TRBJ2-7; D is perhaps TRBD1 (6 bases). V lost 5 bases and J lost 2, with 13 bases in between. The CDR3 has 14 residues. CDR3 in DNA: TGTGCCAGCAGTATACAGGGTTTCGCCTACGAGCAGTACTTC. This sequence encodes CASSIQGFAYEQYF.

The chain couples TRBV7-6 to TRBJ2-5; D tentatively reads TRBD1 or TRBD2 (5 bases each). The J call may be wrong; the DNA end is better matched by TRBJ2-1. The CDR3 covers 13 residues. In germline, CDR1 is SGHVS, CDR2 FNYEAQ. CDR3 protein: CASSLEIGGEQFF. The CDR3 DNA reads TGTGCCAGCAGCTTAGAAATTGGGGGTGAGCAGTTCTTC.

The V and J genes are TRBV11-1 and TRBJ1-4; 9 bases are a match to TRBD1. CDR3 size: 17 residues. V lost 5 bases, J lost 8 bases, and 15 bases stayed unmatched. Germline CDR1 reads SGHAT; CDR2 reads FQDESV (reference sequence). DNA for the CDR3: TGTGCCAGCAGCCCTACCCTCCCGGGACAGGGTGAAGAAAAACTGTTTTTT. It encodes CASSPTLPGQGEEKLFF.

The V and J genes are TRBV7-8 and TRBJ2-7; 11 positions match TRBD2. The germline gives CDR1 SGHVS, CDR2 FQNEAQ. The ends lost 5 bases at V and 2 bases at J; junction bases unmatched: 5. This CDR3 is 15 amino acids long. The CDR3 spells CASSRGTSGAYEQYF. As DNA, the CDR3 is TGTGCCAGCAGCCGAGGGACTAGCGGAGCCTACGAGCAGTACTTC.

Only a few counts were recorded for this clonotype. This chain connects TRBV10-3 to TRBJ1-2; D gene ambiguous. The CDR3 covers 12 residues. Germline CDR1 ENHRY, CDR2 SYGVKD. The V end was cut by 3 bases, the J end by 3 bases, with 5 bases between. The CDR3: CAISDTDYGYTF. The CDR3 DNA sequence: TGTGCCATCAGTGACACGGACTATGGCTACACCTTC.

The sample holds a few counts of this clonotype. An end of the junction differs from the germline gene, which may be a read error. CDR3 residues: CASSPRRGDSPLHF. The CDR3 nucleotides read TGTGCCAGCTCACCAAGGCGGGGCGATTCGCCCCTCCACTTT. This chain joins TRBV18 and TRBJ1-6; TRBD1 might be the D (5 bases). This CDR3 contains 14 residues. Germline CDR1 and CDR2: KGHSH and LQKENI.